The present entry profiles one T cell receptor beta chain with its context. Profiling relied on immunoSEQ multiplex PCR, and the TCRdb table lists in-frame clones only, not all of them. The sample includes 200,000 to 250,000 clones, 85% to 90% of them seen just once. This sample is part of a study of blood T cell repertoires in COVID-19. CDR1 is SGHRS, CDR2 YFSETQ, per germline. The CDR3 length is 14 residues. V lost 4 bases, J lost 2 bases, and 5 bases stayed unmatched. The chain has TRBV5-1 and TRBJ2-5; 7 bases line up with TRBD1. The material sequenced was peripheral blood. This sequence was found in a woman aged 65 to 85 with active or convalescent COVID-19. The DNA for the CDR3 is TGCGCCAGCAGCACCGGGACAGTTCAAGAGACCCAGTACTTC. It yields the protein CASSTGTVQETQYF.